This T cell receptor (beta chain) appears in the sequencing data of a study of T cell repertoires in cytomegalovirus infection. TCRdb independently ran MiXCR on the reads; one entry per CDR3 protein. The sample holds 200,000 or so distinct CDR3 sequences, 15% to 20% seen once. General study points: Cumulative frequency (of public TCR beta family members) identified carriers of CMV plus the relevant HLA. Ex vivo, HLA-C-restricted CMV-specific TCR beta clonotypes prevailed over the rest of the response.

The CDR3 runs to 16 residues. In germline, CDR1 is LGHDT, CDR2 YNNKEL (reference sequence). V lost 3 bases, J lost 6 bases, and 9 bases stayed unmatched. A note on this clonotype: Antigen specificity is unknown.

The clonotype was recovered from a human donor in good health (CMV status not recorded). Some clones in this sample may be carry-over from other donors' samples. J is TRBJ2-1 and V is TRBV3-1, with 9 bases lining up with TRBD2. The specimen was PBMCs. The CDR3 DNA reads as TGTGCCAGCAGCCAGCACCTAGCGGGGATTGGCAATGAGCAGTTCTTC. It specifies CASSQHLAGIGNEQFF.